The 27 T cell receptor beta chains reported below all come from one sample, sequenced in a study of T cell repertoires in cytomegalovirus infection. TCRdb re-derived calls from the reads in MiXCR, one entry per CDR3 protein. Of about 830,000 distinct CDR3 sequences in the sample, 32% were seen once. Their antigens are not known. Sequenced material: cultured CD8+ T cells from PBMCs, taken from culture after CMV antigen stimulation. These receptors originate from a human donor in good health (CMV status not recorded). Some clones in this sample may be carry-over from other donors' samples.

The V gene is TRBV6-2 or TRBV6-3, the J gene TRBJ2-2; D remains ambiguous. Germline CDR1 reads MNHEY; CDR2 reads SVGEGT. Trimming left V 5 bases short and J 4 bases short, with 8 bases between. This CDR3 spans 13 amino acids. The CDR3 loop reads CASSARFTGELFF. For the CDR3, the DNA is TGTGCCAGCAGTGCGCGTTTCACCGGGGAGCTGTTTTTT.

The table lists this clonotype with a few counts. The chain is built from TRBV19 and TRBJ2-6; no firm D call. V was shortened by 8 bases and J by 0 bases, with 2 bases between the two germline ends. The V gene's germline CDR1 is LNHDA and CDR2 SQIVND (reference sequence). The CDR3 sequence is 12 residues long. This chain's CDR3 is CASDSGANVLTF. The CDR3 nucleotides are TGTGCCAGTGACTCTGGGGCCAACGTCCTGACTTTC.

The chain recombines TRBV6-1 with TRBJ2-1; no clear D. There are 13 residues in the CDR3. The V end was cut by 8 bases, the J end by 0 bases, with 8 bases between. Germline assignment: CDR1 MNHNS and CDR2 SASEGT. The CDR3 sequence is CASAVDSYNEQFF. CDR3 bases: TGTGCCAGCGCAGTGGACTCCTACAATGAGCAGTTCTTC.

This clonotype was counted only a few times. This chain uses TRBV15 with TRBJ2-5; 9 bases map to TRBD1. This CDR3 contains 17 residues. The V gene's germline CDR1 is LNHNV and CDR2 YYDKDF (reference sequence). Trimming cost V 0 bases and J 5 bases; bases outside gene matches: 10. The CDR3, as DNA: TGTGCCACCAGCAGAGAGCCCTGGAGGACAGGGGTGGAGACCCAGTACTTC. It codes for CATSREPWRTGVETQYF.

This clonotype was observed a few times. The V call is TRBV11-3, the J call TRBJ2-1, with 7 bases matching TRBD2. CDR1 SGHNT and CDR2 YENEEA come from the germline V gene. V shed 4 bases, J shed 6 bases, and the junction held 9 bases outside the gene matches. This CDR3 has 15 amino acids. This chain's CDR3 is CASSYGRFGGNEQFF. The DNA of the CDR3 is TGTGCCAGCAGCTACGGGAGGTTCGGGGGCAATGAGCAGTTCTTC.

The CDR3 spells CASRSKGRVGEQYF. CDR3 nucleotide sequence: TGTGCCAGCAGATCGAAGGGACGGGTCGGCGAGCAGTACTTC. The gene calls are TRBV6-5 and TRBJ2-7; TRBD1 or TRBD2 may be the D gene (5 bases each). CDR1 and CDR2 (germline): MNHEY, SVGAGI. V dropped 6 bases and J dropped 6 bases, with 18 bases sitting between them. The CDR3 spans 14 residues.

This clonotype was recorded a few times. The chain employs TRBV12-3 or TRBV12-4 and TRBJ1-2; tentatively, D is TRBD1 (5 bases). Deletions cut 9 bases from V and 6 bases from J, with 14 bases between. This CDR3 is built from 12 residues. The DNA for the CDR3 is TGTGCCAGTGCCGTTAGGGACGATGGCTACACCTTC. Protein product: CASAVRDDGYTF.

In its sample, this clonotype was seen a few times. The V gene is TRBV11-2, the J gene TRBJ1-1; D is perhaps TRBD1 (5 bases). With 6 bases removed from V and 3 bases from J, the gap between germline ends came to 20 bases. Germline V lookup: CDR1 SGHAT, CDR2 FQNNGV. This CDR3 is 16 amino acids long. CDR3 in amino acids: CASRSWGSPLDTEAFF. CDR3 nucleotide sequence: TGTGCCAGCAGGTCTTGGGGGTCCCCCCTGGACACTGAAGCTTTCTTT.

The V and J genes are TRBV27 and TRBJ2-7; D is unresolved. This CDR3 is 15 amino acids long. The V end was cut by 3 bases, the J end by 3 bases, with 15 bases between. Per germline, CDR1 MNHEY and CDR2 SMNVEV (reference sequence). The DNA of the CDR3 is TGTGCCAGCAGTTTTCTTTATTTGGGGAACTACGAGCAGTACTTC. Translation: CASSFLYLGNYEQYF.

This clonotype was seen a few times. J is TRBJ2-2 and V is TRBV7-8; D is unclear. Looked up from germline, CDR1 is SGHVS and CDR2 is FQNEAQ. The V and J ends lost 9 bases and 6 bases respectively, with 8 bases between them. The CDR3 totals 11 residues. The CDR3 region is CASPISGELFF. CDR3 coding DNA: TGTGCCAGTCCAATTTCCGGGGAGCTGTTTTTT.

A few counts support this clonotype. The V call is TRBV6-2 or TRBV6-3, the J call TRBJ1-2, with TRBD1 as a possible D gene (6 bases). V lost 5 bases and J 2 bases, leaving 15 bases between the germline ends. Germline V gene sequence: CDR1 MNHEY, CDR2 SVGEGT. This CDR3 is built from 15 residues. CDR3 nucleotides: TGTGCCAGCAGTCAGGCCCGGGACACAAACTATGGCTACACCTTC. Translation: CASSQARDTNYGYTF.

V and J are TRBV6-5 and TRBJ1-2, with a possible D match to TRBD1 (6 bases). The CDR3 sequence is 15 residues long. Germline values: CDR1 MNHEY, CDR2 SVGAGI. Trimming took 2 bases from V and 4 from J, leaving 14 bases between them. The CDR3 loop reads CASSYPGGPFYGYTF. The CDR3 nucleotides read TGTGCCAGCAGTTACCCGGGGGGCCCTTTCTATGGCTACACCTTC.

Concerning this clonotype: It may be a read error: a sequence one base away is much more abundant. The chain recombines TRBV7-3 with TRBJ2-7, with 9 bases identical to TRBD1. This CDR3 is built from 15 residues. Germline V lookup: CDR1 SGHTA, CDR2 FQGTGA. Here the CDR3 DNA reads TGTGTCAGCAGCCCATCGGACAGGGGAAACTACGAGCAGTACTTC. Encoded protein: CVSSPSDRGNYEQYF.

This clonotype was detected only a few times. The chain employs TRBV7-9 and TRBJ2-6, with D maybe TRBD2 (5 bases). The CDR3 is 15 residues long. The V gene's germline CDR1 is SEHNR and CDR2 FQNEAQ (reference sequence). V lost 4 bases and J 0 bases, leaving 7 bases between the germline ends. The CDR3 nucleotides read TGTGCCAGCAGCTCCGGGATCTCTGGGGCCAACGTCCTGACTTTC. It encodes CASSSGISGANVLTF.

A note on this clonotype: One end of the junction fails to match germline, which may point to a read error. The rearrangement uses TRBV18 and TRBJ1-1; 9 nucleotides match TRBD1. The CDR3 sequence is 14 residues long. Germline values: CDR1 KGHSH, CDR2 LQKENI. The CDR3 here is CASSPGTGKTEACF. CDR3 in DNA: TGTGCCAGCTCACCAGGGACAGGGAAGACTGAAGCTTGCTTT.

This clonotype has just a few counts. This chain joins TRBV11-2 and TRBJ2-1; D uncertain. The CDR3 covers 15 residues. The V gene lost 5 bases and the J gene lost 7 bases, with 18 bases spanning the gap. Germline lookup yields CDR1 SGHAT and CDR2 FQNNGV. Here the CDR3 DNA reads TGTGCCAGCAGCCCCATGGGTATAGGGATGAATGAGCAGTTCTTC. Protein product: CASSPMGIGMNEQFF.

This clonotype was picked up a small number of times. The CDR3 sequence is CASSESPGTGYLNTEAFF. CDR3 nucleotide sequence: TGTGCCAGCAGTGAATCTCCGGGGACAGGGTATCTGAACACTGAAGCTTTCTTT. V usage is TRBV6-1 and J usage is TRBJ1-1; 9 bases are a match to TRBD1. CDR1 and CDR2 from the germline V gene are MNHNS and SASEGT. J gave up 0 bases and V 2 bases, and 10 bases lay outside the gene matches. This CDR3 comprises 18 residues.

The chain links TRBV11-2 to TRBJ1-2; possibly TRBD1 for D (6 bases). Germline V gene lookup returns CDR1 SGHAT and CDR2 FQNNGV. V gave up 5 bases and J gave up 5 bases, with 18 bases separating them. The length of the CDR3 is 15 residues. The CDR3 loop is CASSPLGGAGYGYTF. CDR3 bases: TGTGCCAGCAGCCCGTTGGGGGGCGCCGGGTATGGCTACACCTTC.

This clonotype appeared many times. The genes are TRBV7-2 and TRBJ1-4; no reliable D call. V lost 1 base, J lost 5 bases, and 11 bases lay in between. The germline V gene has CDR1 SGHTA and CDR2 FQGNSA. The CDR3 has 15 residues. CDR3 amino acids: CASSLDSSVNEKLFF. CDR3 in DNA: TGTGCCAGCAGCTTAGACAGTAGCGTCAATGAAAAACTGTTTTTT.

This clonotype was seen more than once but under ten times. The gene calls are TRBV10-2 and TRBJ2-3; 11 bases map to TRBD2. Germline V gives CDR1 WSHSY, CDR2 SAAADI. The CDR3 extends over 14 amino acids. V was pared by 5 bases and J by 6 bases, with 4 bases of the junction left unmatched. The CDR3 bases are TGCGCCAGCAGTTTAGCGGGGGGGCACGATACGCAGTATTTT. The encoded protein is CASSLAGGHDTQYF.

This CDR3 reads CSARDLGQTSKTYNEQFF. In DNA form, the CDR3 reads TGCAGTGCTAGAGATCTTGGGCAGACGAGCAAAACCTACAATGAGCAGTTCTTC. The V gene is TRBV20-1, the J gene TRBJ2-1; D not resolved. CDR1 is DFQATT and CDR2 is SNEGSKA in the germline V gene (reference sequence). This CDR3 has 18 residues. Trimming stripped 0 bases from V and 2 bases from J, with 20 bases between.

The chain links TRBV7-3 to TRBJ1-2; 11 nucleotides match TRBD1. The ends lost 4 bases at V and 2 bases at J; junction bases unmatched: 6. The germline V gene has CDR1 SGHTA and CDR2 FQGTGA. The CDR3 runs to 16 residues. CDR3 sequence (DNA): TGTGCCAGCAGCTCCGGACAGGGGGCTCCAAACTATGGCTACACCTTC. This codes for CASSSGQGAPNYGYTF.

The chain uses TRBV7-6 and TRBJ2-7, with 9 bases aligning to TRBD1. V was pared by 10 bases and J by 6 bases, with 10 bases of the junction left unmatched. CDR1 and CDR2 from the germline V gene are SGHVS and FNYEAQ. The CDR3 covers 13 residues. The CDR3 nucleotides are TGTGCCACCGTTCCCGGGACAGGGTCCGAGCAGTACTTC. It yields the protein CATVPGTGSEQYF.

This clonotype occurred many times. The chain joins TRBV7-9 to TRBJ2-1, with 7 bases matching TRBD1. CDR3 length equals 16 residues. J was trimmed by 5 bases and V by 11 bases; bases with no gene match: 18. Germline V gene data show CDR1 as SEHNR and CDR2 as FQNEAQ (reference sequence). The CDR3, as DNA: TGTGCCCTTGAGCCGAGGGGGACAGCAGATAACAATGAGCAGTTCTTC. Protein: CALEPRGTADNNEQFF.

The gene calls are TRBV5-4 and TRBJ1-2; 10 positions agree with TRBD1. The CDR3 extends over 17 amino acids. Germline V CDR1 and CDR2: SGHNT, YYREEE (reference sequence). V lost 3 bases to trimming and J lost 7 bases; unmatched junction nucleotides: 15. As DNA, the CDR3 is TGTGCCAGCAGCTGGGAACCCGGGACAGGGGAGGTCGGTGGCTACACCTTC. It is translated as CASSWEPGTGEVGGYTF.

The CDR3 DNA follows: TGTGCCAGTACCGCCTCACATGTGAGCAATCAGCCCCAGCATTTT. Its translation: CASTASHVSNQPQHF. J is TRBJ1-5 and V is TRBV19; D is ambiguous. The CDR3 length is 15 residues. V was cut by 7 bases and J by 1 base, with 14 bases left in between. Germline V gene sequence: CDR1 LNHDA, CDR2 SQIVND (reference sequence). The entire variable domain, with the rest obtained from reference TRBV19 and TRBJ1-5, is as follows: DGGITQSPKYLFRKEGQNVTLSCEQNLNHDAMYWYRQDPGQGLRLIYYSQIVNDFQKGDIAEGYSVSREKKESFPLTVTSAQKNPTAFYLCASTASHVSNQPQHFGDGTRLSIL.

The chain is built from TRBV19 and TRBJ2-1; 12 positions match TRBD2. With V trimmed by 4 bases and J by 7 bases, 8 bases remained unmatched. The germline V gene has CDR1 LNHDA and CDR2 SQIVND (reference sequence). This CDR3 spans 16 amino acids. In DNA form, the CDR3 reads TGTGCCAGTAGTACCTCTAGCGGGGGGGCCTCAAATGAGCAGTTCTTC. This sequence encodes CASSTSSGGASNEQFF.